One TCR beta chain is described in this entry. The CDR3 is 12 amino acids. The germline gives CDR1 GTSNPN, CDR2 SVGIG (reference sequence). V dropped 2 bases and J dropped 8 bases, with 10 bases sitting between them. This specimen belongs to a study of T-cell reconstitution after alpha-beta-depleted transplantation in children. Unique molecular identifiers were incorporated when the TCRbeta library was constructed. TCRdb reanalysed the PCR reads using MiXCR and keeps one entry per CDR3 protein. The table shows over 550,000 distinct CDR3 sequences, with about 10% occurring only once. This chain links TRBV30 with TRBJ2-1; D is perhaps TRBD1 or TRBD2 (6 bases each). The receptor was derived from a human donor who donated a stem cell graft to a child with acute myeloid leukemia. Sequencing used PBMCs from the stem cell graft donor, obtained from the stem cell graft. The CDR3 DNA reads as TGTGCCTGGAGTTTGGGGGGCGATGAGCAGTTCTTC. Translated, it gives CAWSLGGDEQFF.